This entry concerns a single T cell receptor (beta chain). What was amplified from RNA transcripts were TCR beta CDR3 regions. Researchers ran a first-round RT-PCR on the TCR CDR3 using the HTBI primer set. TCRdb independently ran MiXCR on the multiplex PCR reads; one entry per CDR3 protein. In the table there are 600,000 or so distinct CDR3 sequences, roughly 16% of which are singletons. Per the germline V gene, CDR1 is SGHNT and CDR2 is YENEEA. V lost 3 bases and J lost 0, with 12 bases in between. The CDR3 consists of 16 residues. This entry is derived from a study of T cells in Graves' hyperthyroidism and ophthalmopathy.

This clonotype was obtained from a woman younger than 45 with Graves' hyperthyroidism. Sequenced sample: blood. The chain joins TRBV11-3 to TRBJ2-1; no clear D gene. CDR3 protein: CASSLSLSNSYNEQFF. As DNA, the CDR3 is TGTGCCAGCAGCTTGTCCCTGAGTAACTCCTACAATGAGCAGTTCTTC. The complete variable domain, with remaining parts taken from reference TRBV11-3 and TRBJ2-1, reads EAGVVQSPRYKIIEKKQPVAFWCNPISGHNTLYWYLQNLGQGPELLIRYENEEAVDDSQLPKDRFSAERLKGVDSTLKIQPAELGDSAVYLCASSLSLSNSYNEQFFGPGTRLTVL.